This is a list of T cell receptor beta chains from one sample in a study of shared clonotypes between healthy human individuals. Sequencing used immunoSEQ multiplex PCR; TCRdb keeps in-frame clones, though not all of them. The sample consists of about 1.1 million clones, roughly 77% of them appearing once. Sequenced material: memory CD4+ T cells from PBMCs. The receptors derive from a man younger than 30 in good health. Some clones in this sample may be carry-over from other donors' samples. The CDR3 runs from the conserved cysteine through the conserved F or W. The order of the fields is J gene, V gene, D gene, clone size, CDR3 protein, CDR3 DNA. A D gene is named only where the DNA matches it firmly. Only some rows state a clone size, as once, few, many or a class for expanded clones.

j_call: TRBJ1-1
v_call: TRBV6-1
d_call: .
clone_size: .
cdr3_aa: CASSPPKNTEAFF
cdr3_nt: TGTGCCAGCAGTCCCCCTAAGAACACTGAAGCTTTCTTT

j_call: TRBJ2-1
v_call: TRBV2
d_call: .
clone_size: once
cdr3_aa: CASNGYNEQFF
cdr3_nt: TGTGCCAGCAATGGGTACAATGAGCAGTTCTTC

j_call: TRBJ2-7
v_call: TRBV2
d_call: .
clone_size: .
cdr3_aa: CASSVLTYEQYF
cdr3_nt: TGTGCCAGCTCTGTACTAACCTACGAGCAGTACTTC

j_call: TRBJ1-1
v_call: TRBV7-9
d_call: .
clone_size: .
cdr3_aa: CVETTPWDEAFF
cdr3_nt: TGTGTTGAGACCACACCCTGGGATGAAGCTTTCTTT

j_call: TRBJ1-5
v_call: TRBV6-1
d_call: TRBD1
clone_size: .
cdr3_aa: CASSDPRQGDQPQHF
cdr3_nt: TGTGCCAGCAGCGACCCTCGACAGGGGGATCAGCCCCAGCATTTT

j_call: TRBJ2-5
v_call: TRBV28
d_call: TRBD2
clone_size: .
cdr3_aa: CASSLTSVQETQYF
cdr3_nt: TGTGCCAGCAGTCTTACTAGCGTCCAAGAGACCCAGTACTTC

j_call: TRBJ1-1
v_call: TRBV9
d_call: TRBD1
clone_size: few
cdr3_aa: CASSAPDRGNTEAFF
cdr3_nt: TGTGCCAGCAGCGCACCGGACAGGGGGAACACTGAAGCTTTCTTT

j_call: TRBJ2-7
v_call: TRBV6-5
d_call: .
clone_size: .
cdr3_aa: CASKDDSLEYF
cdr3_nt: TGTGCCAGCAAGGACGACAGCTTAGAGTACTTC

j_call: TRBJ1-2
v_call: TRBV7-9
d_call: TRBD1
clone_size: .
cdr3_aa: CASSLGQGVMNGYTF
cdr3_nt: TGTGCCAGCAGCTTAGGACAGGGCGTAATGAATGGCTACACCTTC

j_call: TRBJ1-1
v_call: TRBV14
d_call: TRBD1
clone_size: .
cdr3_aa: CASSPGTGRAFF
cdr3_nt: TGTGCCAGCAGCCCGGGGACAGGGAGAGCTTTCTTT

j_call: TRBJ2-1
v_call: TRBV2
d_call: .
clone_size: .
cdr3_aa: CASSETSDEQFF
cdr3_nt: TGTGCCAGCAGTGAGACTAGTGATGAGCAGTTCTTC

j_call: TRBJ1-2
v_call: TRBV18
d_call: .
clone_size: .
cdr3_aa: CASSPRTRNYGYTF
cdr3_nt: TGTGCCAGCTCACCGAGGACACGGAACTATGGCTACACCTTC

j_call: TRBJ2-3
v_call: TRBV5-4
d_call: TRBD2
clone_size: .
cdr3_aa: CASSLVSGSRTDTQYF
cdr3_nt: TGTGCCAGCAGCTTGGTGAGCGGGAGTAGAACAGATACGCAGTATTTT

j_call: TRBJ1-5
v_call: TRBV7-8
d_call: TRBD1
clone_size: few
cdr3_aa: CASSLGTGGHQPQHF
cdr3_nt: TGTGCCAGCAGCTTGGGGACAGGGGGCCATCAGCCCCAGCATTTT

j_call: TRBJ2-2
v_call: TRBV6-5
d_call: TRBD1
clone_size: .
cdr3_aa: CASSYQGAKAGELFF
cdr3_nt: TGTGCCAGCAGTTACCAGGGGGCAAAGGCCGGGGAGCTGTTTTTT

j_call: TRBJ1-5
v_call: TRBV19
d_call: .
clone_size: .
cdr3_aa: CASSIRAGTSNQPQHF
cdr3_nt: TGTGCCAGTAGTATTAGGGCGGGGACGAGCAATCAGCCCCAGCATTTT

j_call: TRBJ2-7
v_call: TRBV9
d_call: .
clone_size: .
cdr3_aa: CASSGRRDASLPGGQYF
cdr3_nt: TGTGCCAGCAGCGGCCGCCGCGACGCTTCCCTTCCTGGAGGGCAGTACTTC

j_call: TRBJ2-3
v_call: TRBV14
d_call: .
clone_size: few
cdr3_aa: CASSQVGRVRGDTQYF
cdr3_nt: TGTGCCAGCAGCCAAGTGGGGCGGGTCCGAGGAGATACGCAGTATTTT

j_call: TRBJ1-4
v_call: TRBV5-1
d_call: TRBD1
clone_size: .
cdr3_aa: CASSPRTGATNEKLFF
cdr3_nt: TGCGCCAGCAGCCCTCGGACAGGCGCAACTAATGAAAAACTGTTTTTT

j_call: TRBJ1-2
v_call: TRBV9
d_call: TRBD1
clone_size: .
cdr3_aa: CASAGNRGLYGYTF
cdr3_nt: TGTGCCAGCGCGGGGAACAGGGGGCTATATGGCTACACCTTC

j_call: TRBJ2-7
v_call: TRBV28
d_call: TRBD1
clone_size: .
cdr3_aa: CASSFLEAGGGYEQYF
cdr3_nt: TGTGCCAGCAGTTTTCTCGAGGCAGGGGGCGGCTACGAGCAGTACTTC

j_call: TRBJ1-1
v_call: TRBV29-1
d_call: TRBD1
clone_size: few
cdr3_aa: CSVGQGAAEAFF
cdr3_nt: TGCAGCGTTGGACAGGGGGCTGCTGAAGCTTTCTTT

j_call: TRBJ2-2
v_call: TRBV7-8
d_call: .
clone_size: .
cdr3_aa: CASRPTRVGTGELFF
cdr3_nt: TGTGCCAGCAGACCTACTAGAGTTGGGACCGGGGAGCTGTTTTTT

j_call: TRBJ1-3
v_call: TRBV6-1
d_call: .
clone_size: .
cdr3_aa: CASMSGTGNTIYF
cdr3_nt: TGTGCCAGCATGTCAGGGACCGGAAACACCATATATTTT

j_call: TRBJ1-5
v_call: TRBV28
d_call: .
clone_size: few
cdr3_aa: CASERGGILYSNQPQHF
cdr3_nt: TGTGCCAGCGAGAGGGGGGGCATCCTTTATAGCAATCAGCCCCAGCATTTT

j_call: TRBJ1-1
v_call: TRBV14
d_call: .
clone_size: .
cdr3_aa: CASSLFGVMNTEAFF
cdr3_nt: TGTGCCAGCAGCCTCTTTGGGGTAATGAACACTGAAGCTTTCTTT